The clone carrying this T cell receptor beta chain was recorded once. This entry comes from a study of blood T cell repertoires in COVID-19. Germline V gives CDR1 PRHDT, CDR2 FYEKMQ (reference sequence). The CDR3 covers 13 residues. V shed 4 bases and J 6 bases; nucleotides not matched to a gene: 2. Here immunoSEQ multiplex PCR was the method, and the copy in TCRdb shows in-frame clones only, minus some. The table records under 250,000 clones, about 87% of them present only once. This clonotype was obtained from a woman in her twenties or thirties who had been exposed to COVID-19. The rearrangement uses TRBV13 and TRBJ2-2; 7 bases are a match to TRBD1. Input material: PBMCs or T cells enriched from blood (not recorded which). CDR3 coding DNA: TGTGCCAGCAGCTCCAGGGGGTCCGGGGAGCTGTTTTTT. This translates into CASSSRGSGELFF.